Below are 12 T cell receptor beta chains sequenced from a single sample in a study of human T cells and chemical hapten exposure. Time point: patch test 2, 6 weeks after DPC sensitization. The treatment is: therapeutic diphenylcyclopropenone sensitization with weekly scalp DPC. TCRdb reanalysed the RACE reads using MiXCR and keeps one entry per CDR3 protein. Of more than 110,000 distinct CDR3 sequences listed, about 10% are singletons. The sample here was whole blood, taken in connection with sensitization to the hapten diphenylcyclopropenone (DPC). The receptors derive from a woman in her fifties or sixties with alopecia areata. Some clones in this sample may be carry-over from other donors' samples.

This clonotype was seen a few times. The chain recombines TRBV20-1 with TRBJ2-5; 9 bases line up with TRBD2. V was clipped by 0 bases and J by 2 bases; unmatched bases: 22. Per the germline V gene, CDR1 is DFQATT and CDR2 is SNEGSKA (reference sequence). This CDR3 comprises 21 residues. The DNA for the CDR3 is TGCAGTGCTAGAGATCTGGTAGGCGGGAGGGCCTTCTACCTCGGACAAGAGACCCAGTACTTC. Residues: CSARDLVGGRAFYLGQETQYF.

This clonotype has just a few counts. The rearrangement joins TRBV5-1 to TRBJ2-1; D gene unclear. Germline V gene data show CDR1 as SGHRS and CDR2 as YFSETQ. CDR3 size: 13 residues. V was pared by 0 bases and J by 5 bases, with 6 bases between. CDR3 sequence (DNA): TGCGCCAGCAGCTTGGCCGCCAACAATGAGCAGTTCTTC. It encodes CASSLAANNEQFF.

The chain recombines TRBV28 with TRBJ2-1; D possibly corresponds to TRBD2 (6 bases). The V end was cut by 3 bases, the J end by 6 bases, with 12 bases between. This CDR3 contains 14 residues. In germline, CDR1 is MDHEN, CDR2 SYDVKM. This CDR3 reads CASSLGGSVNEQFF. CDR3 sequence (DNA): TGTGCCAGCAGTTTGGGGGGATCGGTCAATGAGCAGTTCTTC.

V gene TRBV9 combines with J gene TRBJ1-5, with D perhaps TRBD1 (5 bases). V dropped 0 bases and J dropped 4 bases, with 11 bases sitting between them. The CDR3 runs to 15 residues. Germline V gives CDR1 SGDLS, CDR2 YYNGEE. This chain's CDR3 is CASSVEAGINQPQHF. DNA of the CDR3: TGTGCCAGCAGCGTAGAAGCAGGGATAAATCAGCCCCAGCATTTT.

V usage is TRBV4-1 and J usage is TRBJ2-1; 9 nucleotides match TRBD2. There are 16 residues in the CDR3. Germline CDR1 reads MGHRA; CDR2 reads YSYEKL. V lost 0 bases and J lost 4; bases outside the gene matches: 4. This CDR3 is CASSQDSSGVYNEQFF. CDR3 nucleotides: TGCGCCAGCAGCCAAGATTCTAGCGGGGTATACAATGAGCAGTTCTTC.

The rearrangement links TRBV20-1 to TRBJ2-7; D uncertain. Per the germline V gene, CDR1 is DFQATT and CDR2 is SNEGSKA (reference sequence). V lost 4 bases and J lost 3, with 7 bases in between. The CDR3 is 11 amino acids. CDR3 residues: CSATDDYEQYF. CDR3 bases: TGCAGTGCTACCGACGACTACGAGCAGTACTTC.

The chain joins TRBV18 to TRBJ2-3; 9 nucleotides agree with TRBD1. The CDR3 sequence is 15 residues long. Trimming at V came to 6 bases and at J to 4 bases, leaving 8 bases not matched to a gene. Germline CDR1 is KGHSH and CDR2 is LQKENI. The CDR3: CASSPGQGVADTQYF. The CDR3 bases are TGTGCCAGCTCGCCGGGACAGGGTGTGGCAGATACGCAGTATTTT.

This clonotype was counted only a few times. Written as DNA, the CDR3 is TGTGCCAGCAGCGCAGGGGGCAATATAGATACGCAGTATTTT. Amino acid sequence: CASSAGGNIDTQYF. J is TRBJ2-3 and V is TRBV28; 8 nucleotides match TRBD1. J was trimmed by 5 bases and V by 6 bases; bases with no gene match: 7. The germline gives CDR1 MDHEN, CDR2 SYDVKM. The CDR3 has 14 amino acids.

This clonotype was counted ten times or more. The CDR3 protein is CSVDVLSAGGRETDTQYF. In DNA, the CDR3 is TGCAGCGTTGACGTCCTCTCAGCAGGCGGGAGGGAAACAGATACGCAGTATTTT. This chain links TRBV29-1 with TRBJ2-3; TRBD2 agrees at 9 bases. After removal of 3 bases from V and 3 bases from J, the junction contained 16 bases not matched to a gene. The length of the CDR3 is 18 residues. The V gene's germline CDR1 is SQVTM and CDR2 ANQGSEA.

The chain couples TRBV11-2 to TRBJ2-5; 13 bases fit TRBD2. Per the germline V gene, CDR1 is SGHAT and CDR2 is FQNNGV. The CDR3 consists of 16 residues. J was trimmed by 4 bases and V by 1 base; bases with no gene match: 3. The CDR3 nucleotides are TGTGCCAGCAGCTTAGGACTAGCGGGAGGTGGAGAGACCCAGTACTTC. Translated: CASSLGLAGGGETQYF.

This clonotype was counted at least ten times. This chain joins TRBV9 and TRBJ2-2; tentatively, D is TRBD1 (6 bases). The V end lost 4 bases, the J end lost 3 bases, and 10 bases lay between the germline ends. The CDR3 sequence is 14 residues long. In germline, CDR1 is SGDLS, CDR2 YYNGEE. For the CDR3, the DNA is TGTGCCAGCAGCCTAGGACAGTACACCGGGGAGCTGTTTTTT. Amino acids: CASSLGQYTGELFF.

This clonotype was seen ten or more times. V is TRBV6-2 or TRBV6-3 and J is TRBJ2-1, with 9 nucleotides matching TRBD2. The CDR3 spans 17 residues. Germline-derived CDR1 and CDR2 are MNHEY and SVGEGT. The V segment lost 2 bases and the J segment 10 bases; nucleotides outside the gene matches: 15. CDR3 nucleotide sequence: TGTGCCAGCAGTTACCAGGCTAGCGGGAACTCCGTGGTAGAGCAGTTCTTC. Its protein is CASSYQASGNSVVEQFF.